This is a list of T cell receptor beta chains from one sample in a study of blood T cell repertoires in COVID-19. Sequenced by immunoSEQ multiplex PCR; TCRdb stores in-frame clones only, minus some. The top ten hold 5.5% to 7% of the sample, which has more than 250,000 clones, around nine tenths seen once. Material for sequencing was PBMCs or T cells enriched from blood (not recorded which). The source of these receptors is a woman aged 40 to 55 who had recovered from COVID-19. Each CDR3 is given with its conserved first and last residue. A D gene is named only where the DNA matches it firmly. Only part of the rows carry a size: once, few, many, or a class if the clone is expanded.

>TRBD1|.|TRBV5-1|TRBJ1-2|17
CASSPTPGTGENYGYTF
TGCGCCAGCAGCCCTACCCCCGGGACAGGGGAAAACTATGGCTACACCTTC
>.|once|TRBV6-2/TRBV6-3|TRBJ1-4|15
CASSYSAGDYEKLFF
TGTGCCAGCAGTTACTCGGCAGGGGATTATGAAAAACTGTTTTTT
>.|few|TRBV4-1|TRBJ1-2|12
CASSQGQGGYTF
TGCGCCAGCAGCCAGGGCCAGGGGGGCTACACCTTC
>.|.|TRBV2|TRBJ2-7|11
CASQGGGEQYF
TGTGCCAGCCAAGGCGGTGGCGAGCAGTACTTC
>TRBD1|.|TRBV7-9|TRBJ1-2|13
CASSPTGGYGYTF
TGTGCCAGCAGCCCCACAGGGGGATATGGCTACACCTTC
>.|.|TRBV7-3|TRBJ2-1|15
CASSLAESSYNEQFF
TGTGCCAGCAGTTTAGCGGAAAGCTCCTACAATGAGCAGTTCTTC
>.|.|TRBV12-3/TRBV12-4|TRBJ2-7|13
CASSLYEGNEQYF
TGTGCCAGCAGTTTATACGAGGGAAACGAGCAGTACTTC
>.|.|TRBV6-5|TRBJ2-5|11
CASGIVETQYF
TGTGCCAGCGGCATCGTAGAGACCCAGTACTTC
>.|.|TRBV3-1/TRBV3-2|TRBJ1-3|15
CASSQGYSSGNTIYF
TGTGCCAGCAGCCAAGGTTACAGCTCTGGAAACACCATATATTTT
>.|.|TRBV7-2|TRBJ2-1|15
CASSVRGRYDNEQFF
TGTGCCAGCAGCGTGCGGGGAAGATACGACAATGAGCAGTTCTTC
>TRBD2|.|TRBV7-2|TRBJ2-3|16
CASSFGSGGGTDTQYF
TGTGCCAGCAGTTTTGGTAGCGGGGGGGGCACAGATACGCAGTATTTT
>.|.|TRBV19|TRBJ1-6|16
CASSILPGQRNSPLHF
TGTGCCAGTAGTATCCTCCCGGGACAACGAAATTCACCCCTCCACTTT
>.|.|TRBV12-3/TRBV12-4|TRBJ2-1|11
CASSQGTEQFF
TGTGCCAGCAGCCAGGGTACTGAGCAGTTCTTC
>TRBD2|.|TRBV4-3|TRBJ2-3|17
CASSQGGTSGGADTQYF
TGCGCCAGCAGCCAAGGAGGGACTAGCGGAGGGGCAGATACGCAGTATTTT
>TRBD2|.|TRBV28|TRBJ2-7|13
CASETSGLVEQYF
TGTGCCTCAGAGACTAGCGGGTTAGTCGAGCAGTACTTC
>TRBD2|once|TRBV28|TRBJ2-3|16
CASSPPTSDGTDTQYF
TGTGCCAGCAGTCCACCGACTAGCGATGGCACAGATACGCAGTATTTT
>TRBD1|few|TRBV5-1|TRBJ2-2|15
CASSNGQGASGELFF
TGCGCCAGCAGCAACGGACAGGGGGCTTCCGGGGAGCTGTTTTTT
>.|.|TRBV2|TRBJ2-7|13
CASRTGSGAEQYF
TGTGCCAGCAGGACGGGGTCGGGTGCCGAGCAGTACTTC
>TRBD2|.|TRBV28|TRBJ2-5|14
CATGLAGSLETQYF
TGTGCCACGGGACTAGCGGGATCCTTGGAGACCCAGTACTTC
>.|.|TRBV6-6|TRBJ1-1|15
CASREPGLQNTEAFF
TGTGCCAGCAGGGAACCGGGACTGCAGAACACTGAAGCTTTCTTT
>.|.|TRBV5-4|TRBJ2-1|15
CASTPDIYAPDEQFF
TGTGCCAGCACACCCGATATATATGCGCCCGATGAGCAGTTCTTC
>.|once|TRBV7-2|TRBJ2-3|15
CASSLTGIGSDTQYF
TGTGCCAGCAGCCTAACAGGGATAGGCTCAGATACGCAGTATTTT
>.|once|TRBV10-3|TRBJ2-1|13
CAISNFTHNEQFF
TGTGCCATCAGTAACTTTACCCACAATGAGCAGTTCTTC
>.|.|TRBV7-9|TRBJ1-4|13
CASSRGRSEKLFF
TGTGCCAGCTCGAGAGGGCGAAGTGAAAAACTGTTTTTT
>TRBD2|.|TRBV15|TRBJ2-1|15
CATSRGAGGGNEQFF
TGTGCCACATCCAGGGGAGCGGGAGGGGGTAATGAGCAGTTCTTC
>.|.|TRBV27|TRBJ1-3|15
CASSTTGWSGNTIYF
TGTGCCAGCAGTACAACCGGGTGGTCTGGAAACACCATATATTTT
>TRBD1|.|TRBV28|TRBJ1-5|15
CASRNGQVGNQPQHF
TGTGCCAGCAGAAATGGACAGGTGGGAAATCAGCCCCAGCATTTT
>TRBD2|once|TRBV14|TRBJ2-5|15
CASSQDSLAGETQYF
TGTGCCAGCAGCCAAGATTCACTAGCGGGAGAGACCCAGTACTTC
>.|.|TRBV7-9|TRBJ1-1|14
CASSLEIQGTEAFF
TGTGCCAGCAGCTTAGAGATTCAGGGCACCGAAGCTTTCTTT